Listed below are T cell receptor beta chains from one sample, sequenced in a study of cytomegalovirus exposure and HLA in healthy donors. Some clones are missing from TCRdb's copy, which holds only in-frame ones; the method was immunoSEQ multiplex PCR. This sample yields approximately 6,800 clones, of which more than 45% are seen a single time; roughly 5% belongs to the top ten. Sequencing was carried out using PBMCs. The receptors originated from a young man in good health and CMV-seropositive. Each CDR3 is given with its conserved first and last residue. The order of the fields is CDR3 protein, CDR3 DNA, J gene, clone size, V gene, D gene. The D gene is left open where the match is weak. Expanded clones get a size class; other rows say once, few or many, or leave the size out.

CAFDRLKETQYF,TGTGCCTTTGACAGGTTGAAAGAGACCCAGTACTTC,TRBJ2-5,NA,TRBV30,NA
CASSEIVQGAYEQYF,TGTGCCAGCAGTGAAATTGTACAGGGGGCGTACGAGCAGTACTTC,TRBJ2-7,few,TRBV25-1,TRBD1
CASLRAATGYYGYTF,TGTGCCAGCCTACGGGCAGCGACAGGCTACTATGGCTACACCTTC,TRBJ1-2,NA,TRBV6-1,NA
CASSAGTGLYEQYF,TGTGCCAGCAGTGCCGGGACAGGGCTATACGAGCAGTACTTC,TRBJ2-7,NA,TRBV9,TRBD1
CASQQGYEQYF,TGTGCCAGCCAACAGGGCTACGAGCAGTACTTC,TRBJ2-7,large,TRBV28,NA
CASSSNRDGTQYF,TGTGCTAGCAGCTCCAACAGGGATGGGACCCAGTACTTC,TRBJ2-5,NA,TRBV7-7,NA
CASRGGAYTF,TGTGCCAGCAGAGGAGGGGCCTACACCTTC,TRBJ1-2,NA,TRBV5-6,NA
CSVARVGDEQYF,TGCAGCGTTGCAAGGGTCGGGGACGAGCAGTACTTC,TRBJ2-7,few,TRBV29-1,NA
CASSDSAGAYNEQFF,TGTGCCAGCAGTGACTCAGCGGGAGCCTACAATGAGCAGTTCTTC,TRBJ2-1,once,TRBV6-4,TRBD2
CASSQDHQGAGGYTF,TGCGCCAGCAGCCAAGATCACCAGGGGGCCGGTGGCTACACCTTC,TRBJ1-2,NA,TRBV4-1,TRBD1
CAWSRQQETQYF,TGTGCCTGGAGCCGACAACAAGAGACCCAGTACTTC,TRBJ2-5,NA,TRBV30,NA
CAIREADRGWSEAFF,TGTGCCATCAGGGAAGCGGACAGGGGCTGGTCAGAAGCTTTCTTT,TRBJ1-1,NA,TRBV10-3,TRBD1
CASSRTGGGEAFF,TGTGCCAGCAGCAGAACAGGGGGCGGAGAAGCTTTCTTT,TRBJ1-1,NA,TRBV21-1,NA
CAWSPGGAEAFF,TGTGCCTGGAGTCCAGGAGGGGCTGAAGCTTTCTTT,TRBJ1-1,NA,TRBV30,NA
CASSLLGGHEQYF,TGTGCCAGCAGCCTTTTGGGGGGTCACGAGCAGTACTTC,TRBJ2-7,NA,TRBV7-2,NA
CARTGLGEKLFF,TGTGCCCGGACCGGTCTCGGGGAAAAACTGTTTTTT,TRBJ1-4,few,TRBV30,NA
CSVEEMVRGQFF,TGCAGCGTTGAAGAGATGGTTCGGGGGCAGTTCTTC,TRBJ2-1,NA,TRBV29-1,NA
CASSSEFRGAYEQYF,TGTGCCAGCAGTTCAGAATTCAGGGGAGCCTACGAGCAGTACTTC,TRBJ2-7,NA,TRBV6-5,NA
CASSLRTGTETEAFF,TGTGCCAGCAGCCTAAGGACAGGGACGGAGACTGAAGCTTTCTTT,TRBJ1-1,few,TRBV9,TRBD1
CSAVSSGVRTGELFF,TGCAGCGCGGTCTCTAGCGGGGTGAGGACCGGGGAGCTGTTTTTT,TRBJ2-2,few,TRBV29-1,TRBD2
CSDVGQSTDTQYF,TGCAGCGACGTGGGACAGAGCACAGATACGCAGTATTTT,TRBJ2-3,NA,TRBV29-1,TRBD1
CASSRSGDSNQPQHF,TGCGCCAGCAGCCGGTCCGGGGATAGCAATCAGCCCCAGCATTTT,TRBJ1-5,NA,TRBV5-1,NA
CAETGQVNTEAFF,TGTGCCGAGACAGGGCAGGTGAACACTGAAGCTTTCTTT,TRBJ1-1,NA,TRBV30,TRBD1
CASSPVNSLEEAFF,TGTGCCAGCAGCCCCGTTAACAGCCTGGAAGAAGCTTTCTTT,TRBJ1-1,NA,TRBV7-9,NA
CASSPGQGAIPEAFF,TGTGCCAGCAGCCCGGGACAGGGGGCGATTCCTGAAGCTTTCTTT,TRBJ1-1,NA,TRBV2,TRBD1
CASSEQGARQETQYF,TGTGCCAGCAGTGAGCAGGGGGCCCGGCAAGAGACCCAGTACTTC,TRBJ2-5,few,TRBV6-6,TRBD1
CAWSVRRGETQYF,TGTGCCTGGAGTGTACGGAGAGGAGAGACCCAGTACTTC,TRBJ2-5,NA,TRBV30,NA
CAISTGQGGGETQYF,TGTGCCATCAGTACGGGACAGGGGGGAGGAGAGACCCAGTACTTC,TRBJ2-5,once,TRBV10-3,TRBD1
CASSVSATNEKLFF,TGTGCCAGCAGCGTATCAGCAACTAATGAAAAACTGTTTTTT,TRBJ1-4,NA,TRBV7-8,NA
CASSENRESVIGTEAFF,TGTGCCAGCAGTGAGAACAGGGAATCTGTTATAGGCACTGAAGCTTTCTTT,TRBJ1-1,NA,TRBV2,NA
CASSPAWGRGNTFEAFF,TGCGCCAGCAGCCCGGCATGGGGCAGGGGGAACACCTTTGAAGCTTTCTTT,TRBJ1-1,NA,TRBV4-1,TRBD1
CAWNTGTYGYTF,TGTGCCTGGAATACAGGGACCTATGGCTACACCTTC,TRBJ1-2,NA,TRBV30,NA
CASSSTGALTEAFF,TGTGCCAGCAGTTCGACAGGGGCACTCACTGAAGCTTTCTTT,TRBJ1-1,NA,TRBV28,TRBD1
CSAGQGYTEAFF,TGCAGCGCAGGACAGGGATACACTGAAGCTTTCTTT,TRBJ1-1,NA,TRBV29-1,TRBD1
CASGGGTTNSPLHF,TGTGCCAGCGGGGGGGGGACCACCAATTCACCCCTCCACTTT,TRBJ1-6,NA,TRBV2,NA
CASSPRQRPFYGYTF,TGTGCCAGCAGTCCTAGACAGAGGCCATTCTATGGCTACACCTTC,TRBJ1-2,NA,TRBV28,NA
CASSEAGLGYEQYF,TGTGCCAGCAGTGAAGCGGGGCTTGGCTACGAGCAGTACTTC,TRBJ2-7,NA,TRBV25-1,NA
CAWSGRNTEAFF,TGTGCCTGGAGTGGGAGGAACACTGAAGCTTTCTTT,TRBJ1-1,NA,TRBV30,NA
CASSSPTAIYGYTF,TGTGCCAGCAGCTCGCCGACAGCCATCTATGGCTACACCTTC,TRBJ1-2,NA,TRBV9,NA
CASSRDRGYEQYF,TGTGCCAGCAGCCGGGACAGGGGCTACGAGCAGTACTTC,TRBJ2-7,few,TRBV6-5,TRBD1
CASSLWTSGVYYEQYF,TGCGCCAGCAGCCTATGGACTAGCGGGGTCTATTACGAGCAGTACTTC,TRBJ2-7,NA,TRBV4-1,TRBD2
CASRPSGGQETQYF,TGCGCCAGCAGACCCAGCGGGGGGCAAGAGACCCAGTACTTC,TRBJ2-5,NA,TRBV5-1,TRBD2
CASSLGTGTYEQYF,TGTGCCAGCAGCTTGGGGACAGGTACCTACGAGCAGTACTTC,TRBJ2-7,NA,TRBV13,TRBD1
CSVEQGSYEQYF,TGCAGCGTTGAGCAGGGATCCTACGAGCAGTACTTC,TRBJ2-7,NA,TRBV29-1,NA